Included here is one T cell receptor beta chain sequence, with context. The sequence runs out 3 residues before the end of the CDR3; the remainder is reconstructed from the germline J gene. The data stem from a study of T cells in women clearing cervical HPV infection. The germline gives CDR1 GTSNPN, CDR2 SVGIG (reference sequence). The CDR3 contains 16 residues. Sequencing used immunoSEQ multiplex PCR; TCRdb keeps in-frame clones, though not all of them. The data show approximately 12,000 clones, and the top ten clones hold 10%. The chain carries TRBV30 and TRBJ1-2, with 9 nucleotides matching TRBD1. The sequence derives from a woman aged 18 to 69 with a cervical HPV16 infection that either progressed to CIN3+ or cleared (not recorded which). Specimen: blood buffy coat. The CDR3 bases that were read are TGTGCCTGGAGTGTACGAGGACAGGGGAGGACAGATACC. Its translation: CAWSVRGQGRTDT. The whole CDR3 protein is CAWSVRGQGRTDTYTF.